Here is one T cell receptor beta chain with its context. The antigen remains undetermined. The data belong to a study of shared clonotypes between healthy human individuals. Overall study results and limits: Rarefaction demonstrated incomplete sorted-subset sequencing despite large depth. Some naive CD4 clonotypes, 5% to 5.5%, turned up in common across four donors.

Only in-frame clones appear in the TCRdb table, and some are missing; sequencing was by immunoSEQ multiplex PCR. The table lists about 2.3 million clones, roughly 92% of them singletons. CDR1 is MDHEN and CDR2 is SYDVKM in the germline V gene. Trimming removed 2 bases from V and 6 bases from J; junction bases left unmatched: 10. This CDR3 contains 15 residues. This clonotype was sampled from a man between 18 and 29 years old in good health. Some clones in this sample may be carry-over from other donors' samples. The sequencing input was naive CD4+ T cells from PBMCs. As for subset: CD45RA+ positively selected. V usage is TRBV28 and J usage is TRBJ2-7; 7 bases are shared with TRBD1. This CDR3 is CASSLPRQGPGEQYF. Written as DNA, the CDR3 is TGTGCCAGCAGTTTACCCCGACAGGGCCCAGGCGAGCAGTACTTC.